This T cell receptor beta chain is from a study of cytomegalovirus exposure and HLA in healthy donors. Deletions cut 5 bases from V and 0 bases from J, with 10 bases between. The length of the CDR3 is 14 residues. Per the germline V gene, CDR1 is SGHAT and CDR2 is FQDESV (reference sequence). PCR amplification relied on 60 Vbeta primers (plus 13 Jbeta primers). Repertoires were generated with immunoSEQ multiplex PCR, while TCRdb's copy carries only in-frame clones and drops some. The table records 150,000 or so clones, less than 90% of them present only once. The specimen sequenced was PBMCs. This receptor was taken from a woman younger than 30 in good health and CMV-seronegative. This sequence joins TRBV11-1 and TRBJ1-1; weak D call: TRBD1 (5 bases). The CDR3, as DNA: TGTGCCAGCAGCCTTAGACAGATGAACACTGAAGCTTTCTTT. It specifies CASSLRQMNTEAFF.